This T cell receptor (beta chain) stems from a study of shared clonotypes between healthy human individuals. Remarks on this clone: Its specificity is not known.

Study outcomes and limitations: Naive subsets usually exceeded memory subsets in estimated richness.

Sorted-subset replicate PCRs used 200 to 250 ng DNA, 25,000 to 30,000 T cell genomes. Some clones are missing from TCRdb's copy, which holds only in-frame ones; the method was immunoSEQ multiplex PCR. The top ten clones hold 0.37% of a sample with about 2.5 million clones, roughly 92% of them seen once. This CDR3 region has 15 residues. Between the trimmed V and J ends, which lost 1 base and 0 bases, there was a span of 10 bases. CDR1 is SGHTA and CDR2 is FQGTGA in the germline V gene. This chain uses TRBV7-3 with TRBJ2-7; perhaps TRBD1 as D (5 bases). The sample consisted of naive CD4+ T cells from PBMCs. Stated subset: CD45RA+ positively selected. The clonotype comes from a man between 18 and 35 years old in good health. Some clones in this sample may be carry-over from other donors' samples. CDR3 nucleotide sequence: TGTGCCAGCAGCTTAAGCAGGGCGACCTCCTACGAGCAGTACTTC. Its protein product is CASSLSRATSYEQYF.